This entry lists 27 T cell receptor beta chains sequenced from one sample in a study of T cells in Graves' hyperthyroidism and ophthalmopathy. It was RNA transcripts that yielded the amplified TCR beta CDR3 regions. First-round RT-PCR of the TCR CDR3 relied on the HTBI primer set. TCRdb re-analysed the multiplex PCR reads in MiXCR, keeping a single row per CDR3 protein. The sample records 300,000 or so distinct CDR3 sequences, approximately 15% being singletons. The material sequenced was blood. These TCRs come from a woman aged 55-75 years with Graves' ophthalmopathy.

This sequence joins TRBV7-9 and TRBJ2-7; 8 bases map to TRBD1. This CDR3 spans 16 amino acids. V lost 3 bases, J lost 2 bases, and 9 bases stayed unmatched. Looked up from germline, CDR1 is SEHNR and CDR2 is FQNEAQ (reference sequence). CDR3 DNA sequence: TGTGCCAGCAGCTTTCCCGGGACAGGAGGAACCTACGAGCAGTACTTC. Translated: CASSFPGTGGTYEQYF. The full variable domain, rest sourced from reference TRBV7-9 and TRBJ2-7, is DTGVSQNPRHKITKRGQNVTFRCDPISEHNRLYWYRQTLGQGPEFLTYFQNEAQLEKSRLLSDRFSAERPKGSFSTLEIQRTEQGDSAMYLCASSFPGTGGTYEQYFGPGTRLTVT.

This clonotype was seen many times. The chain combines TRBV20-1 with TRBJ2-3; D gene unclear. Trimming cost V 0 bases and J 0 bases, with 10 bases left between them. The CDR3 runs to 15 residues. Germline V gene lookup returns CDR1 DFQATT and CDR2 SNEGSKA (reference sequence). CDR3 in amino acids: CSARDFIASTDTQYF. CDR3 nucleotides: TGCAGTGCTAGAGATTTTATCGCTAGCACAGATACGCAGTATTTT.

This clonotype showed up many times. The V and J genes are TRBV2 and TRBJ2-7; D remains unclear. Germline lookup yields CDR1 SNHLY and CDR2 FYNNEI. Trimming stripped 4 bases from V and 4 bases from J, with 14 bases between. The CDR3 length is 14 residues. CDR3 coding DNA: TGTGCCAGCAGTGTGTTCCAAAAGTTTTACGAGCAGTACTTC. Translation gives CASSVFQKFYEQYF. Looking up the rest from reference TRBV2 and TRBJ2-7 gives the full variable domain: EPEVTQTPSHQVTQMGQEVILRCVPISNHLYFYWYRQILGQKVEFLVSFYNNEISEKSEIFDDQFSVERPDGSNFTLKIRSTKLEDSAMYFCASSVFQKFYEQYFGPGTRLTVT.

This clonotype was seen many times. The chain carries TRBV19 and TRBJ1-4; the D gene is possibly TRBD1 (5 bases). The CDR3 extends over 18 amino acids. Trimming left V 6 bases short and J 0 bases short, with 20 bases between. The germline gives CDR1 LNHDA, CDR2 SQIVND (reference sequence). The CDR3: CASRQRDGRYATNEKLFF. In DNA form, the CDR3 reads TGTGCCAGTAGACAAAGGGACGGACGTTATGCAACTAATGAAAAACTGTTTTTT.

CDR3 in DNA: TGTGCCAGCTCATATCAGGGATACTGCGAGCAGTACTTC. As protein: CASSYQGYCEQYF. The V call is TRBV18, the J call TRBJ2-7; possibly TRBD1 for D (5 bases). V was trimmed by 5 bases and J by 6 bases, leaving 14 bases between them. In germline, CDR1 is KGHSH, CDR2 LQKENI. The CDR3 runs to 13 residues.

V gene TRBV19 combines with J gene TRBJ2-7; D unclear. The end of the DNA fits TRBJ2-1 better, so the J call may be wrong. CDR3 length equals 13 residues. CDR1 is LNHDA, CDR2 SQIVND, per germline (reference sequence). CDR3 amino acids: CASNSGSSYEQFF. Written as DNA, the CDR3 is TGTGCCAGTAACTCCGGTTCCTCCTACGAGCAGTTCTTC.

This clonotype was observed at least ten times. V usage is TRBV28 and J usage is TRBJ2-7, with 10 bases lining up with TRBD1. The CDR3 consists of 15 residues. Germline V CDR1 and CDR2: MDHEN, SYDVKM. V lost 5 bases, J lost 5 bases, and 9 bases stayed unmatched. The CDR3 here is CASSPPTGGKNEQYF. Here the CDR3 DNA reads TGTGCCAGCAGTCCCCCGACAGGGGGCAAAAACGAGCAGTACTTC.

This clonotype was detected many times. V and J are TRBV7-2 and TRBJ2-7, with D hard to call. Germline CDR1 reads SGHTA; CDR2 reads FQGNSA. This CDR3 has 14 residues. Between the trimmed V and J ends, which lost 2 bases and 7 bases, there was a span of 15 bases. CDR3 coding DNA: TGTGCCAGCAGCTTAAGCCGGGTCCTTCAAGAGCAGTACTTC. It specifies CASSLSRVLQEQYF.

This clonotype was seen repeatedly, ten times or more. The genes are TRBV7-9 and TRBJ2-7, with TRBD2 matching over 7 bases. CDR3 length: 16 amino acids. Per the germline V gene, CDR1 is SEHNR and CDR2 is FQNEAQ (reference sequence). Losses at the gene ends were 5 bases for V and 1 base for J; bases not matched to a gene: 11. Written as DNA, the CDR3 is TGTGCCAGCAGCGCGGAGCGGGGCTACGATTCCTACGAGCAGTACTTC. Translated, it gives CASSAERGYDSYEQYF.

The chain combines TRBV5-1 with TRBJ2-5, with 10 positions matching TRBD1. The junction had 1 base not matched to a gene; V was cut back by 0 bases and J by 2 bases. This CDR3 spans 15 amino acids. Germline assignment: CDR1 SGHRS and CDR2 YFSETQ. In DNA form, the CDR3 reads TGCGCCAGCAGCTTGGGGGACAGGGGACAAGAGACCCAGTACTTC. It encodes CASSLGDRGQETQYF.

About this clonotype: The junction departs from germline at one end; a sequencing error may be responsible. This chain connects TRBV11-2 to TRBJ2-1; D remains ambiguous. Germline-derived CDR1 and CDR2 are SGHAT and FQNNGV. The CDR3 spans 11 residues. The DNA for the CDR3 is TGTGCCAGCAGCTTAGCCGGAAATCTCCTCTTC. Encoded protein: CASSLAGNLLF.

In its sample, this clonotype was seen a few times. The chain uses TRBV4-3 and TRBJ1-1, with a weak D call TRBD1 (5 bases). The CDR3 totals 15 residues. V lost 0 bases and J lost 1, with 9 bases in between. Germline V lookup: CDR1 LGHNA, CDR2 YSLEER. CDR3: CASSQEFRANTEAFF. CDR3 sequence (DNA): TGCGCCAGCAGCCAAGAATTCAGGGCGAACACTGAAGCTTTCTTT.

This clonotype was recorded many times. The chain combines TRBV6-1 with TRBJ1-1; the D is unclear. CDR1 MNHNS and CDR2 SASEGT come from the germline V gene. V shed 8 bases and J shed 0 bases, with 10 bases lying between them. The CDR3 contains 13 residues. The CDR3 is CASSMGVNTEAFF. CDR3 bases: TGTGCCAGCTCTATGGGAGTGAACACTGAAGCTTTCTTT.

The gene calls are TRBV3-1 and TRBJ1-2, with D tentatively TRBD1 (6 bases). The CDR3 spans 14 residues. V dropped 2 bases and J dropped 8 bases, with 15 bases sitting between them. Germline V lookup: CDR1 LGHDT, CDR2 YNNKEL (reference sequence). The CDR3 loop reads CASSQNHRVGGYTF. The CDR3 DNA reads TGTGCCAGCAGCCAAAATCACAGGGTAGGCGGCTACACCTTC.

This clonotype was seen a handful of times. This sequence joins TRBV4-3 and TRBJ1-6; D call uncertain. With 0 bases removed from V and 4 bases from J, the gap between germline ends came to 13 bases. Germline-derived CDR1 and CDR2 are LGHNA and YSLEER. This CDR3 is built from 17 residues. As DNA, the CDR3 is TGCGCCAGCAGCCAAGATCTGGGGAGGGCTTATAATTCACCCCTCCACTTT. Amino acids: CASSQDLGRAYNSPLHF.

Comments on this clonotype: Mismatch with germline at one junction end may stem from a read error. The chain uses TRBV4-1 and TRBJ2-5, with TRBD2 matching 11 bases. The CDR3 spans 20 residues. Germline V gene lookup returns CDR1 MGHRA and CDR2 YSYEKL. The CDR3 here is CASSQDGTSGRTSGRETQYF. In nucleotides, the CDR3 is TGTGCCAGCAGCCAAGATGGGACTAGCGGCCGGACCTCGGGCCGTGAGACCCAGTACTTC.

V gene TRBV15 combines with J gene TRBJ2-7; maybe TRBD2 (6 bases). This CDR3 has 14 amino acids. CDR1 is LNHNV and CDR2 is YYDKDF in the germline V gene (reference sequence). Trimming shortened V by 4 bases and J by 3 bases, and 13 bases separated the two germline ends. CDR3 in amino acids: CATSTEGTLYEQYF. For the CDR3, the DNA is TGTGCCACCAGCACGGAGGGTACCCTCTACGAGCAGTACTTC.

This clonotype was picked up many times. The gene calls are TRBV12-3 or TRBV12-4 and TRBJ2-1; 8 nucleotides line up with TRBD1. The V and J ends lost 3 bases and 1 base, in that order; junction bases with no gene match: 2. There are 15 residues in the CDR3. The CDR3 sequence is CASSFDRGSYNEQFF. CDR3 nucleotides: TGTGCCAGCAGTTTTGACAGGGGTTCCTACAATGAGCAGTTCTTC.

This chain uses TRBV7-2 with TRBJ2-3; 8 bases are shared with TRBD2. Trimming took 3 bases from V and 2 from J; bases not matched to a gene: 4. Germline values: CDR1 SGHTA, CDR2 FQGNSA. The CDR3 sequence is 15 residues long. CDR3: CASSFRGGNTDTQYF. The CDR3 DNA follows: TGTGCCAGCAGCTTTCGGGGGGGGAACACAGATACGCAGTATTTT.

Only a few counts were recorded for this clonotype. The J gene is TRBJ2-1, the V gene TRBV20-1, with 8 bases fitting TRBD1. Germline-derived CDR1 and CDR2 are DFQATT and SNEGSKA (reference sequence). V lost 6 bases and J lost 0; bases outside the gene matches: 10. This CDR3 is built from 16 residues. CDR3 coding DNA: TGCAGTGCCGAACAGGGGGGCGGGGACTCCTACAATGAGCAGTTCTTC. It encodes CSAEQGGGDSYNEQFF.

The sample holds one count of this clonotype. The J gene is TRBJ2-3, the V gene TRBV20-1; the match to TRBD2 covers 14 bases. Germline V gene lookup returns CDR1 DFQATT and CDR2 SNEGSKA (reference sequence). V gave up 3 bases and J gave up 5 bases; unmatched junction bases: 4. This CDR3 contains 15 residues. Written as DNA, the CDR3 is TGCAGTGCTAGGACTAGCGGGAGGGAGGTAGATACGCAGTATTTT. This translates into CSARTSGREVDTQYF.

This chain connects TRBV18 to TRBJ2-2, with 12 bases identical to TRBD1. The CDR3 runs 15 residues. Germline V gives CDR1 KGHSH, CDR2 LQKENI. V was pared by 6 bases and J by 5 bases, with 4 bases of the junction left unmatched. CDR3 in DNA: TGTGCCAGCTCGGGACAGGGGGCCTTGACCGGGGAGCTGTTTTTT. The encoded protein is CASSGQGALTGELFF.

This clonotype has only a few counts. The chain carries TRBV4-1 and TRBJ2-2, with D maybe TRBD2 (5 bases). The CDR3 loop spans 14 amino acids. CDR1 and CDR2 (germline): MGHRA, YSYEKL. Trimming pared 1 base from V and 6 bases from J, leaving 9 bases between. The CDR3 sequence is CASSQGGSAGELFF. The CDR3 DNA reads TGCGCCAGCAGCCAAGGGGGTAGCGCCGGGGAGCTGTTTTTT.

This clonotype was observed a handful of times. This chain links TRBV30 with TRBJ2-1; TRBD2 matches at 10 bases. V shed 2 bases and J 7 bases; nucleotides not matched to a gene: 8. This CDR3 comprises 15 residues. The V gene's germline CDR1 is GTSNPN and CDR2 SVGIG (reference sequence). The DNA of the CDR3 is TGTGCCTGGAGTTCGATCGGACTAGCGGTGAATGAGCAGTTCTTC. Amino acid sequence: CAWSSIGLAVNEQFF.

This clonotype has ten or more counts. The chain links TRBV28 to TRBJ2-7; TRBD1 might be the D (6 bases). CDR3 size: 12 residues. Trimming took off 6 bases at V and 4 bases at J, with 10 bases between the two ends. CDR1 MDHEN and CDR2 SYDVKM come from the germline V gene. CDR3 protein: CASSSGQYEQYF. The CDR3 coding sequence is TGTGCCAGCAGCTCAGGACAGTACGAGCAGTACTTC.

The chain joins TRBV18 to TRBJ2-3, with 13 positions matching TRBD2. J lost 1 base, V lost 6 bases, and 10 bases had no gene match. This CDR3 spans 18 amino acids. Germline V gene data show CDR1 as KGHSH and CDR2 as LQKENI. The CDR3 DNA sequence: TGTGCCAGCTCTCCCACTAGCGGGGGGGGCGGAGGCACAGATACGCAGTATTTT. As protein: CASSPTSGGGGGTDTQYF.

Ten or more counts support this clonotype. The chain's CDR3 is CASSKFSGYGYTF. The CDR3 nucleotides are TGTGCCAGCAGCAAATTTTCAGGGTACGGCTACACCTTC. The chain is built from TRBV7-3 and TRBJ1-2; tentative D call: TRBD1 (5 bases). The CDR3 has 13 amino acids. Trimming removed 5 bases at V and 8 bases at J, with 15 bases between. CDR1 SGHTA and CDR2 FQGTGA come from the germline V gene. The entire variable domain, with the rest obtained from reference TRBV7-3 and TRBJ1-2, is as follows: GAGVSQTPSNKVTEKGKYVELRCDPISGHTALYWYRQSLGQGPEFLIYFQGTGAADDSGLPNDRFFAVRPEGSVSTLKIQRTERGDSAVYLCASSKFSGYGYTFGSGTRLTVV.